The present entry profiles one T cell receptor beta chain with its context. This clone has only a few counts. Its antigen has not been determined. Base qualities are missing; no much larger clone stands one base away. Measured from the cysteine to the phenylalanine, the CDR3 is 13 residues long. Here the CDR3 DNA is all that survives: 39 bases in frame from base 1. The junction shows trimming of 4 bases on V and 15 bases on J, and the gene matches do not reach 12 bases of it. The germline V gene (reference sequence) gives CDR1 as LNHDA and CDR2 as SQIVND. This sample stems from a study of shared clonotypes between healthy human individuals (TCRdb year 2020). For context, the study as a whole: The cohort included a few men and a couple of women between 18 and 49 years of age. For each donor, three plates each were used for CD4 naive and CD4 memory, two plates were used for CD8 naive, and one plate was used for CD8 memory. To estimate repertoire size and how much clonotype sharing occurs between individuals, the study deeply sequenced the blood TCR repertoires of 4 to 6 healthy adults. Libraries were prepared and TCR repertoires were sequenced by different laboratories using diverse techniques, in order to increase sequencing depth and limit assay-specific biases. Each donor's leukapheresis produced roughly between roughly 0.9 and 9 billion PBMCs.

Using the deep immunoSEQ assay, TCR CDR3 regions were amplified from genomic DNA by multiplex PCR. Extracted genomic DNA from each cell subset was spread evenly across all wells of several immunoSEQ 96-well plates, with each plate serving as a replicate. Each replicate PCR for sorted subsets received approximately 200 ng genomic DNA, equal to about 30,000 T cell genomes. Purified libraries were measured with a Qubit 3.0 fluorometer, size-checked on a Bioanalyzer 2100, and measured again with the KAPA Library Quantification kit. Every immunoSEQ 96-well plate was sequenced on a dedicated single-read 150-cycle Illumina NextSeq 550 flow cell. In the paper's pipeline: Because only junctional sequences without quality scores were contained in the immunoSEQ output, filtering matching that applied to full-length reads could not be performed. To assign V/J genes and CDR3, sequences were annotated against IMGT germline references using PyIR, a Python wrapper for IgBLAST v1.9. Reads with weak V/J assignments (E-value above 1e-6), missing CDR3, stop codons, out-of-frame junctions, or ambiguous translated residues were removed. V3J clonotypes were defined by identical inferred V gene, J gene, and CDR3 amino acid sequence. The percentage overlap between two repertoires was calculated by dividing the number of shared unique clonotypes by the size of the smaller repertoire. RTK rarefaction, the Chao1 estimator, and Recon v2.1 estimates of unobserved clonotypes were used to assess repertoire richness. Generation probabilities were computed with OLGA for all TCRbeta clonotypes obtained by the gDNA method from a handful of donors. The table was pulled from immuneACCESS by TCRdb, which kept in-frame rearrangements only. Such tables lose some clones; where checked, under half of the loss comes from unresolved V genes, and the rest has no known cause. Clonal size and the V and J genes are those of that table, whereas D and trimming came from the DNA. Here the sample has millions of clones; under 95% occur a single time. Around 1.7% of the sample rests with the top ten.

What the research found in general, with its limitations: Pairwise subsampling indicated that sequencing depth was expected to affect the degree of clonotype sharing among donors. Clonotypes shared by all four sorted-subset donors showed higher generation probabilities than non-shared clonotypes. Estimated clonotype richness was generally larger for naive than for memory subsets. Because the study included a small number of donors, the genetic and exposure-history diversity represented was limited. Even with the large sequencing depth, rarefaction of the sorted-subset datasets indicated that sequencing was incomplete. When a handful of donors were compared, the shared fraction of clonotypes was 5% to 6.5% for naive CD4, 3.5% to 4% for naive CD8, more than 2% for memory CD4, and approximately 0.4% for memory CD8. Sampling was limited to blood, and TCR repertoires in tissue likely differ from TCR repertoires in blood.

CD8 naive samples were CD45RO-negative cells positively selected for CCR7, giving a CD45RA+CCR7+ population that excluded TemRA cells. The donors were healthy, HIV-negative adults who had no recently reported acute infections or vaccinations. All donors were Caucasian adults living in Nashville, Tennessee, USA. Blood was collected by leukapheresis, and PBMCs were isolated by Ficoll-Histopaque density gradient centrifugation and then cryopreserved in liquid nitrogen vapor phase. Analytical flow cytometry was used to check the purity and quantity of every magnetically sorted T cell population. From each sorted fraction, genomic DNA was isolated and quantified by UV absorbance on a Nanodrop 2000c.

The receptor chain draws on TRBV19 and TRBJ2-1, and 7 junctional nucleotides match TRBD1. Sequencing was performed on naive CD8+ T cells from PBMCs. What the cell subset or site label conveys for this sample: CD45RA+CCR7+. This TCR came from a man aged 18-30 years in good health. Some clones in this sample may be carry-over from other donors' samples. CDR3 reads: CASSTNRGWEPFF. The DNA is TGTGCCAGTAGTACAAACAGGGGATGGGAACCGTTCTTC.